This T cell receptor (beta chain) was sequenced in a study of OX40 agonist ivuxolimab in advanced cancers. Study-wide findings and caveats: Some of the nonresponding patients also showed low levels of normalized T-cell clonal expansion.

The table lists this clone with a count of one. The target antigen is unknown. This CDR3 has 17 amino acids. Germline trimming cut 0 bases from V and 4 bases from J; bases unmatched to any gene: 7. Per germline, CDR1 SGDLS and CDR2 YYNGEE. Data came from immunoSEQ multiplex PCR; TCRdb stores just in-frame clones and leaves some out. The sample yields 65,000 to 80,000 clones, roughly 92% seen once. Sequenced material: CD4+ or CD8+ T cells sorted from blood, taken in a trial of the OX40 agonist ivuxolimab. The V and J genes are TRBV9 and TRBJ2-3; 11 bases line up with TRBD2. This TCR was recovered from an adult with an advanced solid tumor such as melanoma, head and neck, liver or kidney cancer. The chain's CDR3 is CASSVEASGGSPDTQYF. CDR3 nucleotides: TGTGCCAGCAGCGTAGAGGCTAGCGGGGGGAGTCCAGATACGCAGTATTTT.